This is a list of T cell receptor beta chains from one sample in a study of cytomegalovirus exposure and HLA in healthy donors. Measured with immunoSEQ multiplex PCR; TCRdb has only the in-frame clones, and not every one. The sample yields some 90,000 clones, roughly 72% seen once. The sample was PBMCs. Every receptor here comes from a young man in good health and CMV-seronegative. Both conserved end residues are part of each CDR3. Fields, in order: clone size, D gene, J gene, V gene, CDR3 DNA, CDR3 protein. A D gene is named only where the DNA matches it firmly. Rows may omit the clone size; those that give it use once, few, many or a size class.

>.|TRBD2|TRBJ2-1|TRBV19
TGTGCCAGTAGTAGCCGACTAGCGGGAATTCTTAATGAGCAGTTCTTC
CASSSRLAGILNEQFF
>once|.|TRBJ2-7|TRBV7-2
TGTGCCAGCAGCTTGGAGGAGAGCTCCTACGAGCAGTGCTTC
CASSLEESSYEQCF
>.|TRBD1|TRBJ1-2|TRBV4-3
TGCGCCAGCAGCCAAGACCCACAGGGGGCTGGTGGCTACACCTTC
CASSQDPQGAGGYTF
>.|.|TRBJ1-5|TRBV5-1
TGCGCCAGCAGCTTATCCCCAGGGCAGCCCCAGCATTTT
CASSLSPGQPQHF
>.|TRBD1|TRBJ1-5|TRBV13
TGTGCCAGCAGCCCTGGACAGGGAAGCAATCAGCCCCAGCATTTT
CASSPGQGSNQPQHF
>.|TRBD1|TRBJ2-1|TRBV5-6
TGTGCCAGCAGCTCCGTTTTCGAGACAGGGGGCTTTGAGCAGTTCTTC
CASSSVFETGGFEQFF
>.|.|TRBJ2-6|TRBV5-4
TGTGCCAGCAGCTGGGGCAGCCTCTCTGGGGCCAACGTCCTGACTTTC
CASSWGSLSGANVLTF
>.|.|TRBJ2-5|TRBV6-5
TGTGCCAGCAGTCAGGAACAGGGTCCCACTGTGACCCAGTACTTC
CASSQEQGPTVTQYF
>.|.|TRBJ1-6|TRBV18
TGTGCCAGCTCACCGGGTACCCTGGGCAATTCACCCCTCCACTTT
CASSPGTLGNSPLHF
>few|.|TRBJ1-1|TRBV6-1
TGTGCCAGCAGTGACCGGGTTTTACAAGCTTTCTTT
CASSDRVLQAFF
>.|.|TRBJ1-1|TRBV25-1
TGTGCCAGCAGTGAATGGGAGGGGTACAGTGAAGCTTTCTTT
CASSEWEGYSEAFF
>.|.|TRBJ2-1|TRBV5-4
TGTGCCAGCAGCTTGGAGGGGGTCAGTTTCTCCTACAATGAGCAGTTCTTC
CASSLEGVSFSYNEQFF
>.|TRBD2|TRBJ2-3|TRBV7-2
TGTGCCAGCAGCTTAATCGGACTAGCGGGTGGGCTCACAGATACGCAGTATTTT
CASSLIGLAGGLTDTQYF
>.|.|TRBJ2-7|TRBV18
TGTGCCAGCTCACCTGCGGGCAGCTCCTACGAGCAGTACTTC
CASSPAGSSYEQYF
>.|TRBD2|TRBJ2-1|TRBV27
TGTGCCAGCACCATAGGGACTAGCGGGAGCAATGAGCAGTTCTTC
CASTIGTSGSNEQFF